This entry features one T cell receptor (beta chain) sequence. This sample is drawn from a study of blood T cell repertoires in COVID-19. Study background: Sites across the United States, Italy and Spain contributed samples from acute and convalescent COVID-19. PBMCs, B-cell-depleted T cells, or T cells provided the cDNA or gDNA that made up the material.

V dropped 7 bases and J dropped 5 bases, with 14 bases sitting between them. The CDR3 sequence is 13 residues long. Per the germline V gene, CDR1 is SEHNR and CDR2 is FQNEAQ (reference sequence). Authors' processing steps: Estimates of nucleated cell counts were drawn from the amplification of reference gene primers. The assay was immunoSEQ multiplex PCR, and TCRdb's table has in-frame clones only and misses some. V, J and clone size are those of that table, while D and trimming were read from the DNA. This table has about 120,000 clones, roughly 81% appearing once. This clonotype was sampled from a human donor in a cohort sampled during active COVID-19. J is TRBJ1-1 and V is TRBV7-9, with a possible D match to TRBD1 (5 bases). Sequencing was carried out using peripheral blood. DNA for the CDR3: TGTGCCAGCATGGACTCGGGGGGTACTGAAGCTTTCTTT. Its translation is CASMDSGGTEAFF. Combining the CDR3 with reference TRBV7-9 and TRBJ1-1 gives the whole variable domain DTGVSQNPRHKITKRGQNVTFRCDPISEHNRLYWYRQTLGQGPEFLTYFQNEAQLEKSRLLSDRFSAERPKGSFSTLEIQRTEQGDSAMYLCASMDSGGTEAFFGQGTRLTVV.